This T cell receptor (beta chain) derives from a study of blood T cell repertoires in COVID-19. Study-level background: Spain, Italy and the United States supplied samples that represented acute and convalescent COVID-19. T cells, B-cell-depleted T cells, or PBMCs supplied cDNA or gDNA.

The ends lost 4 bases at V and 3 bases at J; junction bases unmatched: 6. The CDR3 has 15 amino acids. Germline assignment: CDR1 SGHTS and CDR2 YDEGEE. Original handling: Scientists estimated how many nucleated cells there were by amplifying reference gene primers. This table comes from immunoSEQ multiplex PCR, and its TCRdb copy is limited to in-frame clones, with some not included. Clonal size and the V and J genes are those of that table, whereas D and trimming came from the DNA. The sample contains approximately 88,000 clones, about nine tenths of which appear only once. The chain carries TRBV5-8 and TRBJ2-2, with TRBD1 matching over 7 bases. The sequenced sample was peripheral blood. This clonotype originated in a woman in her fifties or sixties in a cohort sampled during active COVID-19. CDR3 amino acids: CASSPGTVDTGELFF. The DNA of the CDR3 is TGTGCCAGCAGCCCCGGGACAGTGGACACCGGGGAGCTGTTTTTT.